Listed below are T cell receptor beta chains from one sample, sequenced in a study of blood T cells in healthy people across ages. TCRdb fed the 5' RACE reads into MiXCR, producing one record per CDR3 protein. The data show over 1.5 million distinct CDR3 sequences, with just under 50% seen just once and over 2% held by the top ten. What was sequenced was blood. Every receptor here comes from a woman aged 35 to 49 in good health. CDR3s leave out the opening cysteine and the closing phenylalanine or tryptophan. The D gene is left open where the match is weak. The listing skips clone size in some rows; elsewhere it reads once, few, many or a size class.

size | J | D | V | CDR3
NA | TRBJ2-1 | NA | TRBV5-1 | ASSFSDPNEQF
NA | TRBJ1-5 | NA | TRBV21-1 | ASSRPGGGGRSNQPQH
NA | TRBJ1-1 | TRBD1 | TRBV28 | ASSGPGTGGGNTEAF
few | TRBJ2-7 | NA | TRBV5-6 | ASSMENRAKY
NA | TRBJ2-1 | NA | TRBV29-1 | SVPSDGVGEQF
NA | TRBJ2-5 | NA | TRBV7-2 | ASSRMTRTRQETQY
NA | NA | NA | TRBV15 | ATSSPGLYNEQY
NA | TRBJ2-5 | TRBD2 | TRBV24-1 | ATSIGGSEQY
NA | TRBJ2-6 | TRBD1 | TRBV7-9 | ASSPKTGTPSGANVLT
NA | TRBJ1-6 | NA | TRBV7-2 | ASSLGGVSSPLH
few | TRBJ1-5 | NA | TRBV7-2 | ASSSPGGANQPQH
few | TRBJ2-1 | TRBD2 | TRBV5-1 | ASSLAPGLAGGPNEQF
NA | TRBJ2-2 | NA | TRBV7-2 | ASSPRDLTGELF
NA | TRBJ2-3 | NA | TRBV4-2 | ASSQAPLLPTDTQY
few | TRBJ2-1 | TRBD2 | TRBV15 | ATSSLAGENNEQF
NA | TRBJ2-3 | NA | TRBV12-3/TRBV12-4 | ASSFDGIFTDTQY
NA | TRBJ2-3 | NA | TRBV28 | ASSTGRNTDTQY
NA | NA | NA | TRBV7-2 | ASSTRLARGAETQY
NA | TRBJ2-3 | TRBD2 | TRBV27 | ASSSIAGGILSTDTQY
NA | TRBJ2-4 | TRBD1 | TRBV20-1 | SADPGQGDKNIQY
NA | TRBJ1-1 | NA | TRBV19 | ASHRGNTEAF
few | TRBJ2-3 | TRBD2 | TRBV4-1 | ASTSTSGGRTDTQY
NA | TRBJ1-2 | NA | TRBV12-3/TRBV12-4 | ASSPTDFYGYT
NA | TRBJ2-7 | TRBD1 | TRBV4-1 | ASSQGGEGAAPYEQY
few | TRBJ2-3 | NA | TRBV12-3/TRBV12-4 | ASSFGGGGDAQY
few | TRBJ1-1 | NA | TRBV10-3 | AIGAGGSDTEAF
few | TRBJ2-3 | NA | TRBV7-3 | ASSLSYGDTQY
NA | TRBJ2-7 | NA | TRBV28 | ASRTPLLEQY
NA | TRBJ2-1 | TRBD1 | TRBV5-5 | ASSSETGGALYETQF
NA | TRBJ2-5 | TRBD1 | TRBV6-5 | ASSFLTGTETHIQETQY
NA | TRBJ2-3 | TRBD2 | TRBV29-1 | SAREGPGQPDTQY
NA | TRBJ1-3 | NA | TRBV12-3/TRBV12-4 | ASSLGGPGNTIY
NA | TRBJ2-1 | NA | TRBV3-1 | ASSQDSGAGRYNEQF
NA | TRBJ2-5 | TRBD1 | TRBV6-1 | ASRTGGYQETQY
few | TRBJ2-3 | NA | TRBV28 | ASRPGLRADTQY
NA | TRBJ2-7 | TRBD2 | TRBV6-1 | ASSEASGGAYEQY